These T cell receptor beta chains were read from a single sample in a study of human T cells and chemical hapten exposure. TCRdb re-called the RACE reads with MiXCR, one entry per CDR3 protein. Of 300,000 to 450,000 distinct CDR3 sequences listed, roughly 5% were seen once; the top ten hold about 2.5%. Sequenced here: whole blood, sampled in connection with sensitization to the hapten diphenylcyclopropenone (DPC). The source of these receptors is a woman aged 45 to 65 with alopecia areata. Some clones in this sample may be carry-over from other donors' samples. Each CDR3 is given with its conserved first and last residue. A D gene is named only where the DNA matches it firmly. Not every row has a clone size; where given, it reads once, few, many or a size class.

cdr3_nt cdr3_aa j_call v_call clone_size d_call
TGCAGTGCTGGTCTACCGCAGGGGGCGAACACTGAAGCTTTCTTT CSAGLPQGANTEAFF TRBJ1-1 TRBV20-1 - TRBD1
TGTGCCAGCAGCCACGCGGCAGGGGGGGAAGAAGAAAAACTGTTTTTT CASSHAAGGEEEKLFF TRBJ1-4 TRBV14 - TRBD1
TGTGCCAGCAGCGTCCGGGGGAACACTGAAGCTTTCTTT CASSVRGNTEAFF TRBJ1-1 TRBV9 many -
TGTGCCAGCAGTCGGGGGCCCTCGGAGAATGAGCAGTTCTTC CASSRGPSENEQFF TRBJ2-1 TRBV6-2/TRBV6-3 many -
TGTGCCAGCAGGGGGGGGGAGGGAGCTTTCTTT CASRGGEGAFF TRBJ1-1 TRBV6-1 many -
TGTGCCAGCAGCTTAGCAAGGGCGGTCGGGAATGAGCAGTTCTTC CASSLARAVGNEQFF TRBJ2-1 TRBV7-2 few -
TGTGCCAGCAGTTTGGGAGTTAGGAGCGGGGAGCTGTTTTTT CASSLGVRSGELFF TRBJ2-2 TRBV12-3/TRBV12-4 many -
TGTGCCAGCAGTTTTTCCCTTTACGAGCAGTACTTC CASSFSLYEQYF TRBJ2-7 TRBV12-3/TRBV12-4 many -
TGCGCCAGCAGTATCCTAGCGATGGATACGCAGTATTTT CASSILAMDTQYF TRBJ2-3 TRBV5-1 many -
TGTGCCAGCAGTCCTGGACGGGAGAGCGGCTACACCTTC CASSPGRESGYTF TRBJ1-2 TRBV6-5 many -